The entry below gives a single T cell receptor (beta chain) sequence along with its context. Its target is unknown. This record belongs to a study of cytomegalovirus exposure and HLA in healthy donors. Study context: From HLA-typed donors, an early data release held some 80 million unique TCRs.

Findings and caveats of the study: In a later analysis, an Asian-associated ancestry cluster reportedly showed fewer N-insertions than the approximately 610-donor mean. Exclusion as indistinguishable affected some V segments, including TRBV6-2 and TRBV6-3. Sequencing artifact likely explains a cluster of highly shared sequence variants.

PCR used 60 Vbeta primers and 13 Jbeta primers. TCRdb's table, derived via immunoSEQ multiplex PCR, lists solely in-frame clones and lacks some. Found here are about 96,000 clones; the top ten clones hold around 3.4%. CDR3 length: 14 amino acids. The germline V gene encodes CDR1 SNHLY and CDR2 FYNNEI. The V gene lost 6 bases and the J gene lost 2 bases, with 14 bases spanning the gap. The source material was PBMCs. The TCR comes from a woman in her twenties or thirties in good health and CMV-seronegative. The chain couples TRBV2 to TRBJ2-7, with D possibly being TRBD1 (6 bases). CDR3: CASSLTGAPYEQYF. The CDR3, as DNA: TGTGCCAGCAGCTTGACAGGAGCCCCCTACGAGCAGTACTTC.